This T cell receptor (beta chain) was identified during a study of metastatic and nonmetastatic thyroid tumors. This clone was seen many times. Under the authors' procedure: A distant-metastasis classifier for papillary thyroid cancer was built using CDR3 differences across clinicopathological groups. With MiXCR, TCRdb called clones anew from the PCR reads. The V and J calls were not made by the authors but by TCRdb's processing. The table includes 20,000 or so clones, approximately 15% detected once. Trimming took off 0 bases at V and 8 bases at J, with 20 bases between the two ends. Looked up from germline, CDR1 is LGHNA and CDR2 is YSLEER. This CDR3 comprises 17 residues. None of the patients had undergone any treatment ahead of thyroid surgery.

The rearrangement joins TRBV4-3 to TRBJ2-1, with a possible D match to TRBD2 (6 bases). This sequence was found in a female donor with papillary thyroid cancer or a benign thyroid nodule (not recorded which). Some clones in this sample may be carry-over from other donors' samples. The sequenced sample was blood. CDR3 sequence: CASSQDGRGTGRDEQFF. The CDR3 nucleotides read TGCGCCAGCAGCCAAGATGGGCGCGGGACCGGTCGCGATGAGCAGTTCTTC.